The 5 T cell receptor beta chains reported below all come from one sample, sequenced in a study of early T cells in non-severe SARS-CoV-2 infection. MiXCR, run by TCRdb on the 5' RACE reads, gives a single entry per CDR3 protein. Among approximately 100,000 distinct CDR3 sequences listed, around 15% were seen once. The sample comprised whole blood. These receptors were obtained from an adult who was a healthcare worker with PCR-confirmed SARS-CoV-2 infection or an uninfected control (not recorded which).

V gene TRBV11-2 combines with J gene TRBJ2-7; 10 nucleotides agree with TRBD2. J was trimmed by 2 bases and V by 3 bases; bases with no gene match: 10. This CDR3 spans 17 amino acids. Germline assignment: CDR1 SGHAT and CDR2 FQNNGV. This CDR3 is CASSFWRLSGGTYEQYF. The CDR3 DNA reads TGTGCCAGCAGCTTTTGGCGTCTTAGCGGGGGGACCTACGAGCAGTACTTC.

This clonotype was observed a few times. V usage is TRBV5-4 and J usage is TRBJ2-2; TRBD1 matches at 8 bases. The V and J ends lost 3 bases and 4 bases, in that order; junction bases with no gene match: 5. This CDR3 is built from 15 residues. The germline V gene has CDR1 SGHNT and CDR2 YYREEE (reference sequence). CDR3 region: CASSSDRERTGELFF. The CDR3, as DNA: TGTGCCAGCAGCTCGGACAGGGAGCGCACCGGGGAGCTGTTTTTT.

This chain links TRBV10-3 with TRBJ2-1; D is undetermined. The V gene lost 0 bases and the J gene lost 9 bases, with 6 bases spanning the gap. The germline CDR1 and CDR2 sequences are ENHRY and SYGVKD. This CDR3 spans 12 amino acids. This CDR3 reads CAISESGFEQFF. In DNA form, the CDR3 reads TGTGCCATCAGTGAGTCAGGGTTTGAGCAGTTCTTC.

The chain links TRBV9 to TRBJ2-7, with 7 bases that match TRBD1. CDR3 length: 15 residues. Germline trimming cut 1 base from V and 2 bases from J; bases unmatched to any gene: 6. Germline CDR1 reads SGDLS; CDR2 reads YYNGEE. This CDR3 reads CASSVTDRATYEQYF. CDR3 nucleotide sequence: TGTGCCAGCAGCGTAACAGACAGGGCCACCTACGAGCAGTACTTC.

This chain connects TRBV27 to TRBJ1-6; no clear D gene. The V and J ends lost 2 bases and 5 bases respectively, with 1 base between them. In germline, CDR1 is MNHEY, CDR2 SMNVEV (reference sequence). The CDR3 is 12 residues long. The CDR3 here is CASSLNNSPLHF. The CDR3 DNA is TGTGCCAGCAGTTTAAATAATTCACCCCTCCACTTT.